This passage covers 8 T cell receptor beta chains from one sample sequenced in a study of blood T cell repertoires in COVID-19. Clones were read by immunoSEQ multiplex PCR, and TCRdb kept only the in-frame ones, dropping some. The table includes 200,000 to 300,000 clones, approximately 83% detected once. The specimen was PBMCs or T cells enriched from blood (not recorded which). The receptors here all came from a woman aged 40 to 50 with acute COVID-19.

This clone was seen a single time. The chain is built from TRBV7-9 and TRBJ2-1; 13 nucleotides agree with TRBD2. Germline CDR1 reads SEHNR; CDR2 reads FQNEAQ (reference sequence). CDR3 size: 17 residues. The ends lost 4 bases at V and 6 bases at J; junction bases unmatched: 9. The CDR3 region has the DNA TGTGCCAGCAGCTCCCCTGAGGGACTAGCGGGGAGCAATGAGCAGTTCTTC. Translating gives CASSSPEGLAGSNEQFF.

V is TRBV30 and J is TRBJ1-3; no clear D. The CDR3 has 12 amino acids. Germline V gene data show CDR1 as GTSNPN and CDR2 as SVGIG (reference sequence). V lost 0 bases to trimming and J lost 6 bases, with 6 bases between them. The CDR3 protein is CAWSVWANTIYF. Written as DNA, the CDR3 is TGTGCCTGGAGTGTATGGGCAAACACCATATATTTT.

In its sample, this clone was seen once. This sequence joins TRBV27 and TRBJ1-5; D possibly corresponds to TRBD1 (6 bases). CDR1 and CDR2 from the germline V gene are MNHEY and SMNVEV (reference sequence). V was cut by 6 bases and J by 2 bases, with 11 bases left in between. This CDR3 has 14 amino acids. In nucleotides, the CDR3 is TGTGCCAGCAGCTCTGGACAGCGCAATCAGCCCCAGCATTTT. It encodes CASSSGQRNQPQHF.

The chain couples TRBV5-4 to TRBJ1-1; TRBD1 might be the D (6 bases). CDR1 is SGHNT and CDR2 is YYREEE in the germline V gene (reference sequence). V dropped 0 bases and J dropped 3 bases, with 9 bases sitting between them. The CDR3 runs 14 residues. The CDR3 coding sequence is TGTGCCAGCAGCTTGGACAGGGAAGACACTGAAGCTTTCTTT. It encodes CASSLDREDTEAFF. The whole variable domain, remainder taken from reference TRBV5-4 and TRBJ1-1, is ETGVTQSPTHLIKTRGQQVTLRCSSQSGHNTVSWYQQALGQGPQFIFQYYREEENGRGNFPPRFSGLQFPNYSSELNVNALELDDSALYLCASSLDREDTEAFFGQGTRLTVV.

This chain joins TRBV6-5 and TRBJ1-6; possibly TRBD1 for D (6 bases). This CDR3 is built from 13 residues. Per germline, CDR1 MNHEY and CDR2 SVGAGI. V shed 6 bases and J shed 9 bases, with 12 bases lying between them. CDR3 DNA sequence: TGTGCCAGCAGCCAGGGGACGGGTTCACCCCTCCACTTT. Its translation is CASSQGTGSPLHF.

The V call is TRBV7-8, the J call TRBJ2-6, with D tentatively TRBD2 (8 bases). The V and J ends lost 6 bases and 4 bases respectively, with 19 bases between them. The CDR3 runs to 17 residues. Germline-derived CDR1 and CDR2 are SGHVS and FQNEAQ. CDR3 DNA sequence: TGTGCCAGCAGTGCGGGAGGAGGGGGCCTCGGGGCCAACGTCCTGACTTTC. As protein: CASSAGGGGLGANVLTF.

As for this clone: Other DNA sequences from this sample encode an identical CDR3 as well. This sequence joins TRBV5-1 and TRBJ2-3; TRBD2 aligns across 11 bases. Germline CDR1 is SGHRS and CDR2 is YFSETQ. The CDR3 has 15 residues. Trimming at V came to 0 bases and at J to 5 bases, leaving 2 bases not matched to a gene. In DNA, the CDR3 is TGCGCCAGCAGCTTGGTACTAGCGGGAGAAGATACGCAGTATTTT. Its protein is CASSLVLAGEDTQYF. The whole variable domain, remainder taken from reference TRBV5-1 and TRBJ2-3, is KAGVTQTPRYLIKTRGQQVTLSCSPISGHRSVSWYQQTPGQGLQFLFEYFSETQRNKGNFPGRFSGRQFSNSRSEMNVSTLELGDSALYLCASSLVLAGEDTQYFGPGTRLTVL.

The rearrangement uses TRBV3-1 (or the pseudogene TRBV3-2) and TRBJ1-2; D possibly corresponds to TRBD1 (6 bases). CDR1 is LGHDT and CDR2 is YNNKEL in the germline V gene (reference sequence). The CDR3 spans 11 residues. V was clipped by 9 bases and J by 7 bases, with 12 bases between them. This CDR3 is CASEGEGGYTF. CDR3 coding DNA: TGTGCCAGTGAGGGGGAGGGTGGCTACACCTTC.